These T cell receptor beta chains were read from a single sample in a study of OX40 agonist ivuxolimab in advanced cancers. Generated by immunoSEQ multiplex PCR, the TCRdb table keeps only in-frame clones and is missing some. The table includes 89,000 or so clones, around 88% detected once. The sequences come from CD4+ or CD8+ T cells sorted from blood, collected in a trial of the OX40 agonist ivuxolimab. These receptors all stem from an adult with an advanced solid tumor such as melanoma, head and neck, liver or kidney cancer. Both conserved end residues are part of each CDR3. Fields, in order: V gene, CDR3 protein.

V: TRBV7-2
CDR3: CASSLDSRNTIYF

V: TRBV6-5
CDR3: CASSQTGFYGYTF

V: TRBV23-1
CDR3: CASSPPGGRSSGANVLTF

V: TRBV11-2
CDR3: CASSLPWGAGETQYF

V: TRBV19
CDR3: CASSRLAGNEQFF

V: TRBV9
CDR3: CASSVASGRGDEQYF

V: TRBV6-5
CDR3: CASSWDRETQYF

V: TRBV29-1
CDR3: CSVVPRMNTEAFF

V: TRBV9
CDR3: CASSVPPGNTEAFF

V: TRBV7-3
CDR3: CASSLPSLRGGMFF

V: TRBV7-6
CDR3: CASSYLGDTQYF

V: TRBV5-1
CDR3: CASSPGRGSTDTQYF